A selection of T cell receptor beta chains follows, all from one sample in a study of T cell repertoires in cytomegalovirus infection. MiXCR was run by TCRdb on the reads, yielding one entry per CDR3 protein. The data hold approximately 260,000 distinct CDR3 sequences, with about 18% observed a single time. The specimen sequenced was CD8+ T cells from PBMCs. Every receptor here comes from a human donor in good health (CMV status not recorded). Some clones in this sample may be carry-over from other donors' samples. The CDR3 runs from the conserved cysteine through the conserved F or W. D genes are given only for firm matches. Size is stated for part of the rows, as once, few or many counts, or as a class when the clone is expanded.

>NA|TRBV4-3|TRBJ2-7|NA
TGCGCCAGCAGCCAGCGGTGGGGGCCCTACGAGCAGTACTTC
CASSQRWGPYEQYF
>NA|TRBV2|TRBJ2-3|NA
TGTGCCAGCTTGGGTGACAGTTGGAGCACAGATACGCAGTATTTT
CASLGDSWSTDTQYF
>NA|TRBV20-1|TRBJ2-7|once
TGCAGTGCTTTCGACGGTGGGAGCTACGAGCAGTACTTC
CSAFDGGSYEQYF
>TRBD2|TRBV20-1|TRBJ2-7|NA
TGCAGTGCTAGAATAGCGGGGGGGCCCCTCGACGAGCAGTACTTC
CSARIAGGPLDEQYF
>NA|TRBV25-1|TRBJ1-1|many
TGTGCCAGCAGTGAATTTTCACAGAACACTGAAGCTTTCTTT
CASSEFSQNTEAFF
>NA|TRBV3-1|TRBJ1-1|NA
TGTGCCAGCAGCCAAGATTTGGCGGGATCGGACACTGAAGCTTTCTTT
CASSQDLAGSDTEAFF
>NA|TRBV5-1|TRBJ2-5|few
TGCGCCAGCAGTAAGTGGCAGAAGTTCCAAGAGACCCAGTACTTC
CASSKWQKFQETQYF
>NA|TRBV19|TRBJ1-1|many
TGTGCCAGTACCGCCGGGAGCCAAACTCCGAACACTGAAGCTTTCTTT
CASTAGSQTPNTEAFF
>NA|TRBV14|TRBJ2-1|few
TGTGCCAGCAGCCAAGGGAGGGATTATGATGAGTTCTTC
CASSQGRDYDEFF
>NA|TRBV12-3/TRBV12-4|TRBJ2-7|NA
TGTGCCAGCAGTGCCGACTACTACGAGCAGTACTTC
CASSADYYEQYF
>TRBD1|TRBV15|TRBJ1-2|NA
TGTGCCACCAGCCCGGACAGGGGACTTTTTGGCTACACCTTC
CATSPDRGLFGYTF
>TRBD2|TRBV20-1|TRBJ2-1|few
TGCAGTGCGGACAGCGGGGGGGCCTACAATGAGCAGTTCTTC
CSADSGGAYNEQFF
>NA|TRBV7-2|TRBJ2-7|many
TGTGCCAGCAACCAGGGAACTAGTGGGTACGAGCAGTACTTC
CASNQGTSGYEQYF
>TRBD1|TRBV6-2/TRBV6-3|TRBJ2-1|many
TGTGCCAGCAGCTCTCTTACGGGACAGGGGATTTTAGAGCAGTTCTTC
CASSSLTGQGILEQFF
>TRBD2|TRBV7-2|TRBJ2-1|many
TGTGCCAGCAGACAACGGAGCGGGGGGTTCAATGAGCAGTTCTTC
CASRQRSGGFNEQFF
>NA|TRBV6-2/TRBV6-3|TRBJ2-6|few
TGTGCCAGCAGGCCCTTGGGTATAATAGCCAACGTCCTGACTTTC
CASRPLGIIANVLTF
>TRBD2|TRBV7-8|TRBJ2-6|many
TGTGCCAGCAGCTTACATGCGGGGGGCGATTTATCTGGGGCCAACGTCCTGACTTTC
CASSLHAGGDLSGANVLTF
>NA|TRBV7-3|TRBJ2-2|many
TGTGCCAGCAGCTTAACGGACGGAAACACCGGGGAGCTGTTTTTT
CASSLTDGNTGELFF
>NA|TRBV5-1|TRBJ1-1|NA
TGCGCCAGCAGCCCCGGGGTGGTCCAGAACACTGAAGCTTTCTTT
CASSPGVVQNTEAFF
>NA|TRBV6-2/TRBV6-3|TRBJ1-5|few
TGTGCCAGCAGTTCGGGACTAAACGGGCCCCAGCATTTT
CASSSGLNGPQHF
>NA|TRBV7-6|TRBJ2-7|NA
TGTGCCAGCAGCCCAGGGACACGGGGAGGGGGGGAGCAGTACTTC
CASSPGTRGGGEQYF
>TRBD1|TRBV7-9|TRBJ1-2|many
TGTGCCAGCAGCACCTACACAGGGGATGGCTACACCTTC
CASSTYTGDGYTF
>NA|TRBV14|TRBJ1-1|NA
TGTGCCAGCAGCCTCATTCCCGGGACGGTAAACACTGAAGCTTTCTTT
CASSLIPGTVNTEAFF
>NA|TRBV2|TRBJ2-3|few
TGTGCCAGCAGTGATTTTCGGCGCACTCCCCACACAGATACGCAGTATTTT
CASSDFRRTPHTDTQYF
>TRBD2|TRBV24-1|TRBJ2-7|NA
TGTGCCACCAGTGACTCCCTGGCTAGCGGGGGAACCGAGCAGTACTTC
CATSDSLASGGTEQYF
>TRBD1|TRBV10-3|TRBJ2-7|many
TGTGCCATCAGCCCGGACAGGGGAGACGAGCAGTACTTC
CAISPDRGDEQYF
>NA|TRBV15|TRBJ1-5|NA
TGTGCCACCAGCAGAGATTTGGGTAATCAGCCCCAGCATTTT
CATSRDLGNQPQHF
>NA|TRBV7-7|TRBJ2-5|many
TGTGCTAGCAGCTTAGCGGCCCAAGAGACCCAGTACTTC
CASSLAAQETQYF
>NA|TRBV29-1|TRBJ2-2|once
TGCAGCGTTGATAAGGCAGGGGATACCGGGGAGCTGTTTTTT
CSVDKAGDTGELFF
>NA|TRBV7-2|TRBJ2-2|many
TGTGCCAGCAGCTCTTTATCCGGGGAGCTGTTTTTT
CASSSLSGELFF
>NA|TRBV7-2|TRBJ2-7|many
TGTGCCAGCAGCTCCTGGGACGCAGCCACCTACGAGCAGTACTTC
CASSSWDAATYEQYF
>TRBD1|TRBV7-2|TRBJ2-3|many
TGTGCCAGCCAAGCAGGGGGTGCAGATACGCAGTATTTT
CASQAGGADTQYF
>NA|TRBV11-2|TRBJ2-4|many
TGTGCCAGCAGCTTCGAATCTACGAACATTCAGTACTTC
CASSFESTNIQYF
>NA|TRBV6-6|TRBJ1-2|few
TGTGCCAGCAGTTACCTCTTATCCAGGGGCCGGAATATCTATGGCTACACCTTC
CASSYLLSRGRNIYGYTF
>TRBD1|TRBV5-1|TRBJ2-1|few
TGCGCCAGCAGCTTGGAACCAACTGGGACAGGGTTCAATGAGCAGTTCTTC
CASSLEPTGTGFNEQFF
>TRBD2|TRBV4-3|TRBJ2-3|few
TGCGCCAGCAGCCAAGATCGACTAGCGGGTCCCTATGTGGCAGATACGCAGTATTTT
CASSQDRLAGPYVADTQYF
>NA|TRBV7-2|TRBJ2-7|many
TGTGCCAGCAGCCACACCTACGAGCAGTACTTC
CASSHTYEQYF
>TRBD1|TRBV11-2|TRBJ2-7|NA
TGTGCCAGCAGACCAGCCGGGACAGGGTATTACGAGCAGTACTTC
CASRPAGTGYYEQYF
>NA|TRBV28|TRBJ2-7|few
TGTGCCAGCACCGAAACCTCCCCCGGGGACGAGCAGTACTTC
CASTETSPGDEQYF
>NA|TRBV6-2/TRBV6-3|TRBJ2-7|few
TGTGCCAGCAGTTATGGACCATCAATCGAGCAGTACTTC
CASSYGPSIEQYF
>NA|TRBV7-9|TRBJ1-4|few
TGTGCCAGCAGCTCCAATACGGGGTTCACTAATGAAAAACTGTTTTTT
CASSSNTGFTNEKLFF
>NA|TRBV20-1|TRBJ2-3|NA
TGCAGTGCTAGACTATCAGGGGTTAGCACAGATACGCAGTATTTT
CSARLSGVSTDTQYF
>NA|TRBV12-3/TRBV12-4|TRBJ2-7|NA
TGTGCCAGCAGTCGGGGTATACTCGAGCAGTACTTC
CASSRGILEQYF
>TRBD1|TRBV11-2|TRBJ2-1|NA
TGTGCCAGCAGCCTCAGGACAGGGGGCGCCTACAATGAGCAGTTCTTC
CASSLRTGGAYNEQFF
>NA|TRBV7-9|TRBJ1-2|many
TGTGCCAGCAGCGAACGGGACCGGACCGGGGACTATGGCTACACCTTC
CASSERDRTGDYGYTF
>NA|TRBV27|TRBJ1-1|few
TGTGCCAGCAGTTTAGGGGGGGGCGGAGGAGCTTTCTTT
CASSLGGGGGAFF
>NA|TRBV27|TRBJ2-1|few
TGTGCCAGCAGTTTATGGGGGGGCGCCTACAATGAGCAGTTCTTC
CASSLWGGAYNEQFF
>TRBD1|TRBV6-5|TRBJ1-2|once
TGTGCCAGCAGTTTATCCGGGACAGTCAACCCCCCGCTGGATGGCTACACCTTC
CASSLSGTVNPPLDGYTF
>NA|TRBV4-1|TRBJ1-1|NA
TGCGCCAGCAGCCAAGAACGGGGACTCGGGGCTGAAGCTTTCTTT
CASSQERGLGAEAFF
>NA|TRBV7-9|TRBJ2-3|few
TGTGCCAGCAGCTCCAGGGTGGGGAGCACAGATACGCAGTATTTT
CASSSRVGSTDTQYF
>NA|TRBV7-2|TRBJ1-3|many
TGTGCCAGCAGCTTAGTTCCCCTCTCCGGAAACACCATATATTTT
CASSLVPLSGNTIYF
>TRBD1|TRBV12-3/TRBV12-4|TRBJ1-4|NA
TGTGCCAGCAGTAGACAGGGCGATACAACTAATGAAAAACTGTTTTTT
CASSRQGDTTNEKLFF